The 27 T cell receptor beta chains below come from one sample, sequenced in a study of shared clonotypes between healthy human individuals. The table came from immunoSEQ multiplex PCR; TCRdb's copy has only in-frame clones and leaves some out. This sample yields more than 2,000,000 clones, of which about 92% are seen a single time; roughly 0.36% belongs to the top ten. The material sequenced was naive CD4+ T cells from PBMCs. As for subset: CD45RA+ positively selected. The receptor source for this set is a man aged 18 to 29 in good health. Some clones in this sample may be carry-over from other donors' samples.

This clone was detected only once. The chain uses TRBV6-1 and TRBJ2-2; 7 nucleotides match TRBD1. CDR3 length: 15 amino acids. Germline-derived CDR1 and CDR2 are MNHNS and SASEGT. Unmatched junction bases numbered 5, after V lost 7 bases and J lost 0 bases. The CDR3 sequence is CASISGGANTGELFF. The CDR3 DNA reads as TGTGCCAGCATTTCAGGGGGAGCGAACACCGGGGAGCTGTTTTTT.

The chain is built from TRBV6-1 and TRBJ1-5, with no clear D. V was trimmed by 0 bases and J by 6 bases, leaving 9 bases between them. Germline CDR1 MNHNS, CDR2 SASEGT. The CDR3 consists of 14 residues. CDR3 loop: CASSEAVRVQPQHF. The CDR3 DNA reads TGTGCCAGCAGTGAAGCCGTAAGGGTTCAGCCCCAGCATTTT.

In this sample, this clone turned up once. The chain combines TRBV28 with TRBJ1-5, with TRBD1 as a possible D gene (5 bases). The CDR3 is 16 amino acids. V shed 3 bases and J shed 3 bases, with 15 bases lying between them. Germline lookup yields CDR1 MDHEN and CDR2 SYDVKM. The CDR3 sequence: CASSFRRAAANQPQHF. Written as DNA, the CDR3 is TGTGCCAGCAGTTTTCGCAGGGCTGCAGCCAATCAGCCCCAGCATTTT. The whole variable domain, filled in from reference TRBV28 and TRBJ1-5, reads DVKVTQSSRYLVKRTGEKVFLECVQDMDHENMFWYRQDPGLGLRLIYFSYDVKMKEKGDIPEGYSVSREKKERFSLILESASTNQTSMYLCASSFRRAAANQPQHFGDGTRLSIL.

V and J are TRBV19 and TRBJ1-5; D unclear. Trimming left V 5 bases short and J 0 bases short, with 8 bases between. Germline loops: CDR1 LNHDA, CDR2 SQIVND (reference sequence). The CDR3 runs to 14 residues. CDR3 sequence reads: CASSGVNSNQPQHF. As DNA, the CDR3 is TGTGCCAGTAGTGGCGTAAATAGCAATCAGCCCCAGCATTTT.

V gene TRBV5-1 combines with J gene TRBJ2-7; D unclear. CDR3 length: 16 residues. Germline V gene lookup returns CDR1 SGHRS and CDR2 YFSETQ. The V end was cut by 0 bases, the J end by 0 bases, with 13 bases between. The CDR3 DNA follows: TGCGCCAGCAGCTTGGCGGAGTTCGGCACCTCCTACGAGCAGTACTTC. The encoded protein is CASSLAEFGTSYEQYF.

The V gene is TRBV14, the J gene TRBJ2-1; tentative D call: TRBD2 (5 bases). Between the trimmed V and J ends, which lost 10 bases and 0 bases, there was a span of 13 bases. The length of the CDR3 is 14 residues. Germline-derived CDR1 and CDR2 are SGHDN and FVKESK. CDR3 bases: TGTGCCACCATGAGGGCTGGCTCCTACAATGAGCAGTTCTTC. Protein product: CATMRAGSYNEQFF.

The V call is TRBV7-8, the J call TRBJ1-1, with unresolved D. The germline gives CDR1 SGHVS, CDR2 FQNEAQ. This CDR3 has 14 residues. Deletions cut 4 bases from V and 10 bases from J, with 19 bases between. CDR3 sequence (DNA): TGTGCCAGCAGCTCTCCTCACGAGGGAAAGGGAGCTTTCTTT. Amino acids: CASSSPHEGKGAFF. Full variable domain (outside the CDR3, taken from reference TRBV7-8 and TRBJ1-1): GAGVSQSPRYKVAKRGQDVALRCDPISGHVSLFWYQQALGQGPEFLTYFQNEAQLDKSGLPSDRFFAERPEGSVSTLKIQRTQQEDSAVYLCASSSPHEGKGAFFGQGTRLTVV.

CDR3 amino acids: CASMGQGGYEQYF. The CDR3 nucleotides are TGTGCCAGCATGGGACAGGGCGGTTACGAGCAGTACTTC. The V call is TRBV27, the J call TRBJ2-7; 9 bases fit TRBD1. Germline loops: CDR1 MNHEY, CDR2 SMNVEV (reference sequence). The V segment lost 7 bases and the J segment 4 bases; nucleotides outside the gene matches: 5. The CDR3 is 13 residues long.

The gene calls are TRBV11-3 and TRBJ2-5, with D maybe TRBD2 (6 bases). Trimming removed 1 base from V and 0 bases from J, with 12 bases in between. This CDR3 spans 16 amino acids. Germline V gene sequence: CDR1 SGHNT, CDR2 YENEEA. CDR3 sequence: CASSLGGERDQETQYF. The DNA for the CDR3 is TGTGCCAGCAGCTTAGGCGGGGAACGCGACCAAGAGACCCAGTACTTC.

The V call is TRBV5-1, the J call TRBJ2-7, with D possibly TRBD2 on 5 matching bases. This CDR3 spans 17 amino acids. From germline, CDR1 is SGHRS and CDR2 YFSETQ. The germline V and J ends were trimmed by 4 bases and 3 bases, with 23 bases remaining between them. As DNA, the CDR3 is TGCGCCAGCAGCCCACACCCTCTGGGATCCGGAGGCTACGAGCAGTACTTC. Its translation: CASSPHPLGSGGYEQYF. Full variable domain (missing parts from reference TRBV5-1 and TRBJ2-7): KAGVTQTPRYLIKTRGQQVTLSCSPISGHRSVSWYQQTPGQGLQFLFEYFSETQRNKGNFPGRFSGRQFSNSRSEMNVSTLELGDSALYLCASSPHPLGSGGYEQYFGPGTRLTVT.

This chain joins TRBV27 and TRBJ2-2; no firm D call. The germline gives CDR1 MNHEY, CDR2 SMNVEV (reference sequence). Trimming pared 2 bases from V and 8 bases from J, leaving 12 bases between. The CDR3 consists of 14 residues. DNA of the CDR3: TGTGCCAGCAGTTTAAAAGCAGGCCGTGGGGAGCTGTTTTTT. It yields the protein CASSLKAGRGELFF.

The rearrangement joins TRBV7-2 to TRBJ1-1; 7 positions agree with TRBD1. V was clipped by 4 bases and J by 3 bases; unmatched bases: 2. Germline assignment: CDR1 SGHTA and CDR2 FQGNSA. The CDR3 extends over 13 amino acids. The CDR3 coding sequence is TGTGCCAGCAGCTCGACAGGGCACACTGAAGCTTTCTTT. Amino acids: CASSSTGHTEAFF. The complete variable domain, with remaining parts taken from reference TRBV7-2 and TRBJ1-1, reads GAGVSQSPSNKVTEKGKDVELRCDPISGHTALYWYRQSLGQGLEFLIYFQGNSAPDKSGLPSDRFSAERTGGSVSTLTIQRTQQEDSAVYLCASSSTGHTEAFFGQGTRLTVV.

This chain uses TRBV6-6 with TRBJ1-2; weak D call: TRBD1 (5 bases). Trimming cost V 5 bases and J 4 bases, with 20 bases left between them. Germline CDR1 and CDR2: MNHNY and SVGAGI (reference sequence). This CDR3 is 16 amino acids long. CDR3 nucleotide sequence: TGTGCCAGCAGTCTACGTAGACAGACAGTCTCCTATGGCTACACCTTC. It is translated as CASSLRRQTVSYGYTF.

Details on this clone: This same CDR3 is encoded by further DNA sequences in the sample. This chain uses TRBV18 with TRBJ2-3; possibly TRBD2 for D (6 bases). Germline assignment: CDR1 KGHSH and CDR2 LQKENI. There are 15 residues in the CDR3. Trimming stripped 1 base from V and 0 bases from J, with 8 bases between. CDR3 DNA sequence: TGTGCCAGCTCACCACTAGCGGAGAGCACAGATACGCAGTATTTT. It specifies CASSPLAESTDTQYF. The complete variable domain, with remaining parts taken from reference TRBV18 and TRBJ2-3, reads NAGVMQNPRHLVRRRGQEARLRCSPMKGHSHVYWYRQLPEEGLKFMVYLQKENIIDESGMPKERFSAEFPKEGPSILRIQQVVRGDSAAYFCASSPLAESTDTQYFGPGTRLTVL.

The chain employs TRBV29-1 and TRBJ2-1, with a possible D match to TRBD2 (5 bases). Germline V gives CDR1 SQVTM, CDR2 ANQGSEA. V lost 4 bases, J lost 10 bases, and 17 bases lay in between. There are 13 residues in the CDR3. The chain's CDR3 is CSVGRTVPGEQFF. In DNA, the CDR3 is TGCAGCGTTGGCCGGACTGTCCCTGGGGAGCAGTTCTTC.

The rearrangement uses TRBV7-9 and TRBJ2-3; D is uncertain. The CDR3 is 15 amino acids. Germline V gene sequence: CDR1 SEHNR, CDR2 FQNEAQ (reference sequence). Between the trimmed V and J ends, which lost 1 base and 2 bases, there was a span of 10 bases. CDR3 amino acids: CASSLEFAATDTQYF. The CDR3 DNA sequence: TGTGCCAGCAGCTTAGAGTTTGCAGCCACAGATACGCAGTATTTT. Complete variable domain (other parts from reference TRBV7-9 and TRBJ2-3): DTGVSQNPRHKITKRGQNVTFRCDPISEHNRLYWYRQTLGQGPEFLTYFQNEAQLEKSRLLSDRFSAERPKGSFSTLEIQRTEQGDSAMYLCASSLEFAATDTQYFGPGTRLTVL.

The V gene is TRBV7-2, the J gene TRBJ2-7; 8 bases are shared with TRBD1. The CDR3 extends over 13 amino acids. V was pared by 4 bases and J by 6 bases, with 5 bases of the junction left unmatched. Germline V gene data show CDR1 as SGHTA and CDR2 as FQGNSA. CDR3: CASSYKQGGEQYF. CDR3 in DNA: TGTGCCAGCAGCTACAAACAGGGGGGCGAGCAGTACTTC.

Details on this clone: The identical CDR3 is also encoded by other nucleotide sequences in the sample. The chain employs TRBV18 and TRBJ1-1, with 7 nucleotides matching TRBD1. Trimming at V came to 1 base and at J to 1 base, leaving 0 bases not matched to a gene. Germline loops: CDR1 KGHSH, CDR2 LQKENI. The CDR3 runs 14 residues. The CDR3 DNA sequence: TGTGCCAGCTCACCACAGGGGGCGAACACTGAAGCTTTCTTT. Protein sequence: CASSPQGANTEAFF.

This clone was counted once. The CDR3, as DNA: TGTGCCAGCAGCCCTCACAGGAGCTCGAACACCGGGGAGCTGTTTTTT. Protein sequence: CASSPHRSSNTGELFF. The chain is built from TRBV7-3 and TRBJ2-2; D possibly corresponds to TRBD1 (5 bases). The CDR3 loop spans 16 amino acids. From germline, CDR1 is SGHTA and CDR2 FQGTGA. V lost 5 bases to trimming and J lost 0 bases, with 13 bases between them.

The rearrangement links TRBV4-1 to TRBJ2-1; D could derive from TRBD1 or TRBD2 (5 bases each). The CDR3 runs to 14 residues. CDR1 and CDR2 from the germline V gene are MGHRA and YSYEKL. Trimming took 6 bases from V and 4 from J, leaving 13 bases between them. CDR3 DNA: TGCGCCAGCAGAGGATTTGGGGGTTACAATGAGCAGTTCTTC. This translates into CASRGFGGYNEQFF.

The chain is built from TRBV4-1 and TRBJ1-4; tentative D call: TRBD1 (5 bases). The germline V gene has CDR1 MGHRA and CDR2 YSYEKL. The CDR3 loop spans 16 amino acids. The V end was cut by 3 bases, the J end by 4 bases, with 15 bases between. The CDR3 sequence is CASSQSIRDFNEKLFF. The CDR3 DNA follows: TGCGCCAGCAGCCAGTCGATCAGGGACTTTAATGAAAAACTGTTTTTT.

The chain employs TRBV20-1 and TRBJ2-2; no reliable D call. The germline V gene has CDR1 DFQATT and CDR2 SNEGSKA (reference sequence). V was cut by 4 bases and J by 7 bases, with 7 bases left in between. There are 11 residues in the CDR3. CDR3 DNA sequence: TGCAGTGCTAACAATATCGGGGAGCTGTTTTTT. It codes for CSANNIGELFF.

The chain combines TRBV4-1 with TRBJ2-7, with 12 bases that match TRBD2. Germline CDR1 reads MGHRA; CDR2 reads YSYEKL. Trimming cost V 2 bases and J 3 bases; bases outside gene matches: 14. This CDR3 has 19 residues. CDR3 sequence: CASSQTIARTSGENYEQYF. The CDR3 coding sequence is TGCGCCAGCAGCCAAACGATCGCCCGGACTAGCGGGGAGAACTACGAGCAGTACTTC.

This chain uses TRBV5-6 with TRBJ1-6; D is uncertain. Trimming left V 1 base short and J 7 bases short, with 6 bases between. The CDR3 consists of 13 residues. CDR1 and CDR2 (germline): SGHDT, YYEEEE. The CDR3, as DNA: TGTGCCAGCAGCTTGAGGCACAATTCACCCCTCCACTTT. Its protein is CASSLRHNSPLHF.

The J gene is TRBJ2-1, the V gene TRBV10-1; 9 bases fit TRBD2. Germline CDR1 reads WNHNN; CDR2 reads SYGVQD (reference sequence). CDR3 length equals 14 residues. Trimming at V came to 3 bases and at J to 7 bases, leaving 4 bases not matched to a gene. CDR3 region: CASSEGGRANEQFF. CDR3 DNA sequence: TGCGCCAGCAGTGAAGGCGGGAGGGCAAATGAGCAGTTCTTC.

The gene calls are TRBV18 and TRBJ2-3; 9 nucleotides align to TRBD1. Germline V gene sequence: CDR1 KGHSH, CDR2 LQKENI. The CDR3 is made up of 16 amino acids. Losses at the gene ends were 3 bases for V and 0 bases for J; bases not matched to a gene: 4. In nucleotides, the CDR3 is TGTGCCAGCTCACCTACAGGGGGCAGCAGCACAGATACGCAGTATTTT. Its translation: CASSPTGGSSTDTQYF.

The gene calls are TRBV11-3 and TRBJ2-5; 13 positions agree with TRBD2. Losses at the gene ends were 5 bases for V and 0 bases for J; bases not matched to a gene: 3. The CDR3 totals 16 residues. Germline V gene sequence: CDR1 SGHNT, CDR2 YENEEA. The CDR3 here is CASSRGLAGYQETQYF. The CDR3 DNA is TGTGCCAGCAGCCGGGGACTAGCGGGGTACCAAGAGACCCAGTACTTC.